This TCR beta chain was captured by sequencing in a study of blood T cell repertoires in COVID-19 (dated by TCRdb to 2020 to 2022). For the study in its entirety: Samples covering the acute and convalescent phases of COVID-19 were provided by collaborators in the United States, Italy and Spain. The material from the prospective study consisted of cDNA or gDNA derived from T cells, B-cell-depleted T cells, or PBMCs. Subjects who had been exposed to COVID-19, were actively infected with it, or had recovered from it provided the deeply sampled blood TCRbeta repertoires that made up the dataset. The repertoires were released in a freely available public database meant as a resource for research on the immune response to SARS-CoV-2. The samples were drawn from the first 160 participants of the ongoing ImmuneRACE study and from roughly 1,300 subjects provided by 6 global collaborators. Sample metadata almost always included a de-identified subject ID, COVID-19 status, age in years and sex. Where available, HLA class I and class II types were taken from metadata supplied by the sample provider and were not determined by assay-based typing.

Enrolling through a virtual design, the prospective study's participants ranged in age from about 18 to 100 years and lived across about two dozen United States geographic areas. In the prospective study, participants were assigned to cohorts based on the clinical history participants reported in a screening survey and a study questionnaire. For ImmuneRACE Cohort 3, a participant was defined as recovered based on two consecutive negative NP/OP PCR tests, clearance by a healthcare professional, or resolution of symptoms. Mobile phlebotomists in the prospective study collected whole blood, serum and a nasopharyngeal or oropharyngeal swab from every participant. Over an approximately two-month period, participants in the prospective study had the option of providing additional blood draws and questionnaires. Before DNA extraction, prospective study blood samples were shipped either frozen or at room temperature.

TCRbeta CDR3 regions were amplified from genomic DNA using the immunoSEQ Assay, a bias-controlled multiplex PCR. For the original study's pipeline: Nucleated cell counts per sample were estimated from amplification of reference gene primers within the assay. To quantify the absolute abundance of each unique TCRbeta CDR3 rearrangement, sequence reads were collapsed and filtered. For each sample, productive Simpson clonality was calculated as the square root of Simpson's diversity index across productive rearrangements. TCRdb limited this immuneACCESS table to in-frame rearrangements with V and J called. A share of clones is missing; checked studies link under half to unresolved V genes, and the rest is unexplained. That table is the source of V, J and clone size, and D and trimming were worked out from the DNA. Recorded for this sample are around 230,000 clones; more than 80% of them occurred a single time. The biggest ten clones account for around 9% of the sample.

Results and caveats for the whole study, not just this receptor: Clinical and demographic metadata were provided uncurated, with the amount varying by source and participant.

V sheds 4 bases and J sheds 6 bases, leaving 4 bases between their ends. The CDR3 covers 10 residues, taking in both the cysteine and the phenylalanine. Just the 30-base CDR3 DNA is kept, in frame starting at base 1. In the germline V gene, CDR1 corresponds to SGDLS and CDR2 to YYNGEE. Turning to this clone: There is no known antigen for this receptor. Base qualities are not recorded, but no much larger clone differs from it by a single base.

The chain couples TRBV9 to TRBJ1-2; no D gene is confidently identified. This clonotype was sampled from a middle-aged man who had recovered from COVID-19. Sequenced material: PBMCs or T cells enriched from blood (not recorded which). The nucleotides are TGTGCCAGCAGCACTAATGGCTACACCTTC. Translation gives CASSTNGYTF.